A single sample gave rise to the 10 T cell receptor beta chains below, sequenced in a study of cytomegalovirus exposure and HLA in healthy donors. The primer mix had 60 Vbeta and 13 Jbeta primers. Profiling relied on immunoSEQ multiplex PCR, and the TCRdb table lists in-frame clones only, not all of them. The table records more than 90,000 clones, about 70% of them present only once. The sample taken for sequencing was PBMCs. These TCRs come from a man in his thirties or forties in good health and CMV-seropositive.

This clone was detected only a few times. V and J are TRBV7-3 and TRBJ2-5; D gene ambiguous. The CDR3 consists of 11 residues. Germline V gives CDR1 SGHTA, CDR2 FQGTGA. The V and J ends lost 5 bases and 5 bases respectively, with 6 bases between them. Written as DNA, the CDR3 is TGTGCCAGCAGCGCCGGGGAGACCCAGTACTTC. It specifies CASSAGETQYF. Based on the CDR3 plus reference TRBV7-3 and TRBJ2-5, the full variable domain is GAGVSQTPSNKVTEKGKYVELRCDPISGHTALYWYRQSLGQGPEFLIYFQGTGAADDSGLPNDRFFAVRPEGSVSTLKIQRTERGDSAVYLCASSAGETQYFGPGTRLLVL.

A single count supports this clone. This chain links TRBV5-1 with TRBJ2-7; 13 bases are shared with TRBD2. The CDR3 is made up of 15 amino acids. Germline values: CDR1 SGHRS, CDR2 YFSETQ. The trim removed 3 bases at V and 6 bases at J, leaving 6 bases unmatched. Here the CDR3 DNA reads TGCGCCAGCAGCTCACTAGCGGGGGGGGGTACCGAGCAGTACTTC. This codes for CASSSLAGGGTEQYF.

V and J are TRBV9 and TRBJ1-1; 9 bases align to TRBD1. Trimming at V came to 1 base and at J to 4 bases, leaving 8 bases not matched to a gene. In germline, CDR1 is SGDLS, CDR2 YYNGEE. The length of the CDR3 is 16 residues. The CDR3 loop is CASSVYNRGPGTEAFF. DNA of the CDR3: TGTGCCAGCAGCGTATATAACAGGGGGCCGGGCACTGAAGCTTTCTTT.

Regarding this clone: Other DNA sequences in the sample encode the same CDR3. The gene calls are TRBV7-9 and TRBJ1-2; D might be TRBD1 (5 bases). Trimming removed 3 bases from V and 5 bases from J, with 7 bases in between. The CDR3 has 12 amino acids. From germline, CDR1 is SEHNR and CDR2 FQNEAQ (reference sequence). In nucleotides, the CDR3 is TGTGCCAGCAGCTTTCGGGGGTATGGCTACACCTTC. Translating it yields CASSFRGYGYTF.

V gene TRBV6-1 combines with J gene TRBJ1-1; 9 bases agree with TRBD1. Germline V CDR1 and CDR2: MNHNS, SASEGT. The trim removed 5 bases at V and 12 bases at J, leaving 10 bases unmatched. The CDR3 is 13 amino acids. CDR3 amino acids: CASSQGQGQPTFF. The CDR3 coding sequence is TGTGCCAGCAGTCAGGGACAGGGTCAACCTACTTTCTTT.

The V call is TRBV6-1, the J call TRBJ1-5; no clear D. This CDR3 contains 15 residues. V was cut by 5 bases and J by 9 bases, with 20 bases left in between. CDR1 is MNHNS, CDR2 SASEGT, per germline. The CDR3 is CASSPRLVTLGPQHF. The DNA for the CDR3 is TGTGCCAGCAGTCCTCGACTGGTAACCTTAGGGCCCCAGCATTTT.

The chain uses TRBV6-1 and TRBJ1-4; 9 nucleotides agree with TRBD1. This CDR3 contains 16 residues. The germline gives CDR1 MNHNS, CDR2 SASEGT. The ends lost 1 base at V and 5 bases at J; junction bases unmatched: 5. The CDR3 DNA sequence: TGTGCCAGCAGTGAAGGAGACGGGACAGGGAATGAAAAACTGTTTTTT. Residues: CASSEGDGTGNEKLFF.

The rearrangement uses TRBV7-2 and TRBJ2-3, with 11 bases matching TRBD1. The germline CDR1 and CDR2 sequences are SGHTA and FQGNSA. This CDR3 comprises 17 residues. Germline trimming cut 6 bases from V and 6 bases from J; bases unmatched to any gene: 14. The CDR3 DNA is TGTGCCAGCAGTTCGCCCCGGACAGGGGGCCGAAGGGATACGCAGTATTTT. Translation gives CASSSPRTGGRRDTQYF.

The gene calls are TRBV2 and TRBJ1-4; 7 bases agree with TRBD1. The V and J ends lost 7 bases and 5 bases, in that order; junction bases with no gene match: 7. The CDR3 totals 14 residues. CDR1 and CDR2 from the germline V gene are SNHLY and FYNNEI. CDR3 nucleotides: TGTGCCAGCACTTTGGACAGGAGAAATGAAAAACTGTTTTTT. As protein: CASTLDRRNEKLFF. Full variable domain (rest looked up from reference TRBV2 and TRBJ1-4): EPEVTQTPSHQVTQMGQEVILRCVPISNHLYFYWYRQILGQKVEFLVSFYNNEISEKSEIFDDQFSVERPDGSNFTLKIRSTKLEDSAMYFCASTLDRRNEKLFFGSGTQLSVL.

The chain has TRBV27 and TRBJ1-3; D is unclear. V was trimmed by 4 bases and J by 0 bases, leaving 7 bases between them. Germline loops: CDR1 MNHEY, CDR2 SMNVEV (reference sequence). The CDR3 extends over 14 amino acids. CDR3 nucleotides: TGTGCCAGCAGTTCCCCGGGCTCTGGAAACACCATATATTTT. Translating it yields CASSSPGSGNTIYF.